This T cell receptor beta chain was profiled in a study of post-analysis software for immune sequencing data. Study-level results: A significant reduction in normalized Chao1 diversity was observed in multiple sclerosis patients versus controls. About five TRBV segments appeared more often in patients than in controls, and TRBV5-6, TRBV5-1 and TRBV20-1 were among these. When the samples were clustered directly with F measure, those that had been prepared in the same batch showed strong co-clustering.

TCR beta cDNA libraries had unique molecular identifiers. From the PCR reads, TCRdb called clonotypes with MiXCR, one entry per CDR3 protein. This sample has 450,000 to 700,000 distinct CDR3 sequences, with 40% to 50% found just once. The V and J ends lost 0 bases and 1 base respectively, with 7 bases between them. Germline lookup yields CDR1 SGDLS and CDR2 YYNGEE. The CDR3 is made up of 14 amino acids. Comment on this clonotype: Its specificity is not known.

The rearrangement uses TRBV9 and TRBJ1-1; D is perhaps TRBD1 (6 bases). The clonotype originates from a girl under 18 with multiple sclerosis. What was sequenced was blood. Here the CDR3 reads CASSVARGNTEAFF. DNA of the CDR3: TGTGCCAGCAGCGTAGCCAGGGGGAACACTGAAGCTTTCTTT.